This is a list of T cell receptor beta chains from one sample in a study of control samples from healthy donors and cancer patients. Only in-frame clones appear in the TCRdb table, and some are missing; sequencing was by immunoSEQ multiplex PCR. The sample gives 40,000 to 55,000 clones, over 85% of which show up once; about 1.4% is in the top ten. Material: PBMCs. The receptors originated from a middle-aged man with colorectal cancer. Each CDR3 is given with its conserved first and last residue. Part of the rows lack a size; the others show once, few, many or a class for expanded clones.

CDR3 protein	J gene	clone size	V gene
CASSLSQASTDTQYF	TRBJ2-3	-	TRBV11-3
CASSPGGYEQYF	TRBJ2-7	-	TRBV18
CASSPGQRNNSPLHF	TRBJ1-6	once	TRBV18
CALAGERSSYNEQFF	TRBJ2-1	-	TRBV7-9
CASSVRTGGYTDTQYF	TRBJ2-3	-	TRBV18
CASSPQQGSQPQHF	TRBJ1-5	-	TRBV19
CASSEGYNEAFF	TRBJ1-1	-	TRBV25-1
CASREETTGFYEQYF	TRBJ2-7	-	TRBV3-1/TRBV3-2
CARGNGLTGVGSYNEQFF	TRBJ2-1	-	TRBV2
CASRGLAGSYEQYF	TRBJ2-7	-	TRBV2
CASSDVLEPNQPQHF	TRBJ1-5	-	TRBV6-1